This TCR beta chain was observed in a study of Graves' ophthalmopathy and Graves' hyperthyroidism. This clonotype appeared many times. Its cognate antigen is unknown. Ophthalmopathy donors' eye disease showed moderate-to-severe activity, CAS of at least 3, NOSPECS of at least 4 and duration under 3 months. Lactation, pregnancy, uncontrolled infections and other autoimmune diseases were all grounds for excluding patients. Symptoms, serum thyroxine and TRAb, thyroid ultrasound, and orbital computed tomography formed the diagnostic basis. The study, taken as a whole, reports: Most expanded clonotypes in thyroid above 0.001 frequency also showed up in blood.

The germline gives CDR1 MNHNS, CDR2 SASEGT. The CDR3 sequence is 16 residues long. Trimming stripped 4 bases from V and 0 bases from J, with 13 bases between. Amplification of TCR beta CDR3 regions used RNA transcripts. First-round RT-PCR relied on HTBI primers, and a second-round multiplex PCR came next. MiXCR was run by TCRdb on the multiplex PCR reads, yielding one entry per CDR3 protein. Of about 500,000 distinct CDR3 sequences in the sample, 13% to 15% were seen once. The chain employs TRBV6-1 and TRBJ1-3, with unresolved D. The sequence was obtained from a woman in her thirties with Graves' ophthalmopathy. The sequencing sample was made of blood. The CDR3 coding sequence is TGTGCCAGCAGTGCAGGACGGGCCAACTCTGGAAACACCATATATTTT. This encodes CASSAGRANSGNTIYF.